This TCR beta chain was captured by sequencing in a study of radiotherapy plus CTLA-4 blockade in lung cancer. This CDR3 region has 15 residues. V trimming: 4 bases; J trimming: 2 bases; junction bases outside the gene matches: 4. Germline CDR1 is SEHNR and CDR2 is FQNEAQ (reference sequence). TCRdb keeps only in-frame clones here, not all; method: immunoSEQ multiplex PCR. The table shows fewer than 150,000 clones, with just under 80% occurring only once. Source: peripheral blood, taken from a patient treated with radiotherapy plus ipilimumab. The chain is built from TRBV7-9 and TRBJ2-3, with 9 bases that match TRBD1. This clonotype originated in a human donor with non-small cell lung cancer who had a partial response to radiotherapy plus ipilimumab. CDR3 DNA sequence: TGTGCCAGCAGCTACGGACAGGGGCCCACAGATACGCAGTATTTT. Its translation: CASSYGQGPTDTQYF.